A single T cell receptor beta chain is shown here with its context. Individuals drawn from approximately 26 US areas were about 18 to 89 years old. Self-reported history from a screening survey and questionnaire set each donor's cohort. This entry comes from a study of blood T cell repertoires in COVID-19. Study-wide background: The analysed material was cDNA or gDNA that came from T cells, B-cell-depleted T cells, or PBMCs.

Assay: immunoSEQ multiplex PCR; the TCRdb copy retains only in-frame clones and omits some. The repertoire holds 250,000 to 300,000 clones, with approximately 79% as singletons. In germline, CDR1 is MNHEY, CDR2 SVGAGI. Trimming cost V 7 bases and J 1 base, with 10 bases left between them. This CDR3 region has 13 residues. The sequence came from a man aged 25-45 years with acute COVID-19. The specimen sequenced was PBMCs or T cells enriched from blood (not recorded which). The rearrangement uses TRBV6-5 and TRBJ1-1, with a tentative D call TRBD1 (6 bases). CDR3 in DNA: TGTGCCAGCACCCGAGGGGGGAACACTGAAGCTTTCTTT. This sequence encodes CASTRGGNTEAFF.